This record covers a single TCR beta chain. Its target is not known. The junction does not match germline at one end; this may be a read error. This specimen comes from a study of tumor-infiltrating lymphocytes in primary liver carcinoma. Study results and limitations: Present in all five tumor regions were only about 7.5-24% of the top clones. The difference in top-250-clone fraction between tumors and blood was significant, favoring tumors (p = 0.039).

Total RNA and DNA came together from around 20-30 mg of bulk tissue without cell sorting. Researchers generated TCR beta cDNA from approximately 0.55 ug of total RNA, relying on a constant-region primer. Modified slightly, ARM-PCR produced TCR beta libraries over three nested multiplex PCR rounds. MiXCR was run by TCRdb on the multiplex PCR reads, yielding one entry per CDR3 protein. There are 50,000 to 65,000 distinct CDR3 sequences in the sample; about 65% occur only once, and around 44% lies in the top ten. The clonotype was recovered from a man aged 35-49 years with primary liver carcinoma and hepatitis B virus infection. Source material: liver tumor tissue from sampling region 4. Subset noted: tumor region T4, right-lateral pole.

The CDR3 coding sequence is TGTGCCAGCAGCCTGGAGGGAGGGAACACTGAGGCTTTCTTT. This translates into CASSLEGGNTEAFF. The chain employs TRBV28 and TRBJ1-1; no clear D. In germline, CDR1 is MDHEN, CDR2 SYDVKM. There are 14 residues in the CDR3.